One and the same sample provided the 16 T cell receptor beta chains below, sequenced in a study of cytomegalovirus exposure and HLA in healthy donors. The repertoire was sequenced with immunoSEQ multiplex PCR; TCRdb's copy has only in-frame clones and lacks some. The table lists 130,000 or so clones, over 80% of them singletons, with 5.5% to 7% in the top ten. The sequenced sample was PBMCs. The source of these receptors is a woman in her twenties or thirties in good health and CMV-seropositive.

The chain links TRBV28 to TRBJ2-3, with 9 bases that match TRBD2. V was pared by 4 bases and J by 4 bases, with 9 bases of the junction left unmatched. The CDR3 is made up of 16 amino acids. Germline assignment: CDR1 MDHEN and CDR2 SYDVKM. CDR3: CASSSIAGDRADTQYF. In DNA, the CDR3 is TGTGCCAGCAGTTCCATAGCGGGAGATAGGGCAGATACGCAGTATTTT.

V usage is TRBV5-1 and J usage is TRBJ2-3, with a tentative D call TRBD2 (6 bases). The CDR3 length is 13 residues. Trimming shortened V by 3 bases and J by 4 bases, and 9 bases separated the two germline ends. The V gene's germline CDR1 is SGHRS and CDR2 YFSETQ. In DNA, the CDR3 is TGCGCCAGCAGCTCCCCGGGGGCAGATACGCAGTATTTT. Amino acid sequence: CASSSPGADTQYF. Supplemented by reference TRBV5-1 and TRBJ2-3, the full variable domain reads KAGVTQTPRYLIKTRGQQVTLSCSPISGHRSVSWYQQTPGQGLQFLFEYFSETQRNKGNFPGRFSGRQFSNSRSEMNVSTLELGDSALYLCASSSPGADTQYFGPGTRLTVL.

There are many counts of this clone. This chain joins TRBV14 and TRBJ2-7; 13 bases are shared with TRBD2. Trimming took 4 bases from V and 1 from J; bases not matched to a gene: 10. Germline lookup yields CDR1 SGHDN and CDR2 FVKESK. The CDR3 spans 18 residues. CDR3 nucleotides: TGTGCCAGCAGCCCCCACGTTACTAGCGGGAGGGGGTCCTACGAGCAGTACTTC. Its protein product is CASSPHVTSGRGSYEQYF. Using reference TRBV14 and TRBJ2-7 for the parts outside the CDR3, the full variable domain is EAGVTQFPSHSVIEKGQTVTLRCDPISGHDNLYWYRRVMGKEIKFLLHFVKESKQDESGMPNNRFLAERTGGTYSTLKVQPAELEDSGVYFCASSPHVTSGRGSYEQYFGPGTRLTVT.

A single count supports this clone. V gene TRBV6-6 combines with J gene TRBJ2-7; 12 positions agree with TRBD1. This CDR3 is 15 amino acids long. The germline CDR1 and CDR2 sequences are MNHNY and SVGAGI (reference sequence). V lost 5 bases, J lost 7 bases, and 9 bases stayed unmatched. The DNA of the CDR3 is TGTGCCAGCAGTGACCCGGGACAGGGGGCATGGGAGCAGTACTTC. It codes for CASSDPGQGAWEQYF.

The V gene is TRBV19, the J gene TRBJ1-5; D not resolved. The V gene's germline CDR1 is LNHDA and CDR2 SQIVND (reference sequence). Trimming took 5 bases from V and 1 from J, leaving 15 bases between them. The CDR3 has 16 amino acids. CDR3 in amino acids: CASSRFGGLSNQPQHF. In DNA, the CDR3 is TGTGCCAGTAGTCGATTTGGAGGGCTAAGCAATCAGCCCCAGCATTTT.

V gene TRBV5-1 combines with J gene TRBJ2-1, with 12 bases lining up with TRBD2. V shed 4 bases and J 9 bases; nucleotides not matched to a gene: 11. This CDR3 is built from 16 residues. Germline V gives CDR1 SGHRS, CDR2 YFSETQ. CDR3 amino acids: CASSITSGGPLLEQFF. CDR3 DNA: TGCGCCAGCAGCATCACTAGCGGGGGGCCGCTCCTTGAGCAGTTCTTC.

Only a few counts were recorded for this clone. The chain joins TRBV13 to TRBJ2-7; a weak D match, TRBD1 (5 bases). The CDR3 contains 13 residues. Trimming stripped 3 bases from V and 2 bases from J, with 8 bases between. Germline V gene sequence: CDR1 PRHDT, CDR2 FYEKMQ (reference sequence). The CDR3 DNA reads as TGTGCCAGCAGCTTCGGCAGGGCCTACGAGCAGTACTTC. The encoded protein is CASSFGRAYEQYF.

The gene calls are TRBV28 and TRBJ2-1; TRBD2 matches 7 bases. V was pared by 3 bases and J by 3 bases, with 8 bases of the junction left unmatched. The CDR3 totals 16 residues. CDR1 is MDHEN and CDR2 is SYDVKM in the germline V gene. CDR3 region: CASSFSGRIIYNEQFF. The CDR3 DNA sequence: TGTGCCAGCAGTTTTTCCGGGAGGATCATCTACAATGAGCAGTTCTTC.

The gene calls are TRBV7-2 and TRBJ1-2, with D unresolved. This CDR3 contains 14 residues. Trimming removed 6 bases at V and 4 bases at J, with 15 bases between. Germline V gene sequence: CDR1 SGHTA, CDR2 FQGNSA. The CDR3 reads CASSRDGGPYGYTF. The CDR3 DNA is TGTGCCAGCAGTCGCGACGGCGGTCCCTATGGCTACACCTTC.

The chain links TRBV18 to TRBJ2-2; a possible D gene is TRBD2 (5 bases). CDR3 length equals 16 residues. V was shortened by 0 bases and J by 4 bases, with 12 bases between the two germline ends. Per germline, CDR1 KGHSH and CDR2 LQKENI. The CDR3 sequence is CASSPPSPSSTGELFF. DNA of the CDR3: TGTGCCAGCTCACCACCCAGCCCTAGCTCCACCGGGGAGCTGTTTTTT.

The gene calls are TRBV28 and TRBJ2-3; 11 nucleotides line up with TRBD2. The CDR3 totals 16 residues. The germline gives CDR1 MDHEN, CDR2 SYDVKM. V gave up 7 bases and J gave up 5 bases; unmatched junction bases: 11. The CDR3 DNA sequence: TGTGCCAGCACAAAACCGGCTAGCGGGGGGATAGATACGCAGTATTTT. It yields the protein CASTKPASGGIDTQYF.

This clone was counted between two and nine times. The chain employs TRBV4-1 and TRBJ1-1, with D possibly TRBD1 on 5 matching bases. The germline V and J ends were trimmed by 1 base and 1 base, with 7 bases remaining between them. The CDR3 totals 14 residues. From germline, CDR1 is MGHRA and CDR2 YSYEKL. The CDR3 DNA reads as TGCGCCAGCAGCCAAGGGCAGGGGAACACTGAAGCTTTCTTT. This translates into CASSQGQGNTEAFF.

The V and J genes are TRBV15 and TRBJ2-5, with TRBD1 matching 7 bases. Germline assignment: CDR1 LNHNV and CDR2 YYDKDF (reference sequence). The CDR3 has 15 amino acids. The V gene end was trimmed by 5 bases and the J gene end by 5 bases; junction bases not matched to a gene: 11. The CDR3 bases are TGTGCCACCAGCGGCCGACAGGGTAAGCGGGAGACCCAGTACTTC. Amino acid sequence: CATSGRQGKRETQYF.

The V and J genes are TRBV9 and TRBJ2-7; D might be TRBD2 (7 bases). Trimming took 4 bases from V and 0 from J, leaving 17 bases between them. This CDR3 spans 16 amino acids. The germline CDR1 and CDR2 sequences are SGDLS and YYNGEE. CDR3 sequence reads: CASSHRAGATSYEQYF. CDR3 bases: TGTGCCAGCAGCCATCGCGCGGGGGCCACCTCCTACGAGCAGTACTTC.

The rearrangement links TRBV30 to TRBJ2-1; 9 bases agree with TRBD2. This CDR3 region has 16 residues. Unmatched junction bases numbered 11, after V lost 4 bases and J lost 4 bases. Germline-derived CDR1 and CDR2 are GTSNPN and SVGIG (reference sequence). In DNA, the CDR3 is TGTGCCTGGAAGGAGAACGGAAGCGGGAGGTACAATGAGCAGTTCTTC. Protein product: CAWKENGSGRYNEQFF. The entire variable domain, with the rest obtained from reference TRBV30 and TRBJ2-1, is as follows: SQTIHQWPATLVQPVGSPLSLECTVEGTSNPNLYWYRQAAGRGLQLLFYSVGIGQISSEVPQNLSASRPQDRQFILSSKKLLLSDSGFYLCAWKENGSGRYNEQFFGPGTRLTVL.

The V and J genes are TRBV6-6 and TRBJ2-7, with D tentatively TRBD1 (6 bases). The CDR3 is 13 residues long. Per the germline V gene, CDR1 is MNHNY and CDR2 is SVGAGI (reference sequence). Trimming left V 5 bases short and J 0 bases short, with 8 bases between. Here the CDR3 reads CASSGQFSYEQYF. The CDR3, as DNA: TGTGCCAGCAGTGGACAGTTCTCCTACGAGCAGTACTTC.